This passage covers 7 T cell receptor beta chains from one sample sequenced in a study of blood T cell repertoires in COVID-19. Repertoires were generated with immunoSEQ multiplex PCR, while TCRdb's copy carries only in-frame clones and drops some. The table shows about 120,000 clones, with roughly nine tenths occurring only once. The sample was peripheral blood. Receptors originate from an older man who had recovered from COVID-19.

This chain joins TRBV5-1 and TRBJ2-1; weak D call: TRBD1 (6 bases). The CDR3 totals 14 residues. Germline V gene sequence: CDR1 SGHRS, CDR2 YFSETQ. V was shortened by 4 bases and J by 7 bases, with 15 bases between the two germline ends. The CDR3 sequence is CASSPGVPLNEQFF. CDR3 DNA: TGCGCCAGCAGCCCAGGGGTCCCTTTAAATGAGCAGTTCTTC.

A few counts support this clone. CDR3 DNA sequence: TGTGCCAGCAGCCCCAGGGTCTCGGTCATAGGAAAACTGTTTTTT. Its protein is CASSPRVSVIGKLFF. The rearrangement uses TRBV3-1 (or the pseudogene TRBV3-2) and TRBJ1-4; maybe TRBD1 (5 bases). Trimming stripped 4 bases from V and 10 bases from J, with 19 bases between. There are 15 residues in the CDR3. CDR1 and CDR2 (germline): LGHDT, YNNKEL (reference sequence).

This clone has ten or more counts. J is TRBJ1-2 and V is TRBV6-6; D is unclear. CDR1 is MNHNY, CDR2 SVGAGI, per germline (reference sequence). The CDR3 extends over 12 amino acids. Deletions cut 7 bases from V and 3 bases from J, with 9 bases between. The CDR3 DNA reads as TGTGCCAGCATGGAGGGTGACTATGGCTACACCTTC. Protein sequence: CASMEGDYGYTF.

The chain combines TRBV18 with TRBJ1-4, with 7 nucleotides matching TRBD1. V trimming: 6 bases; J trimming: 7 bases; junction bases outside the gene matches: 14. CDR3 length equals 16 residues. Germline V lookup: CDR1 KGHSH, CDR2 LQKENI. DNA of the CDR3: TGTGCCAGCTCCCCCTTCGAAGGGGGCGGCGGTGAAAAACTGTTTTTT. This sequence encodes CASSPFEGGGGEKLFF.

The J gene is TRBJ2-1, the V gene TRBV2; D unresolved. The CDR3 extends over 13 amino acids. V was clipped by 6 bases and J by 4 bases, with 10 bases between them. Germline V lookup: CDR1 SNHLY, CDR2 FYNNEI. The CDR3 DNA reads TGTGCCAGCAGACCAACTGCGTACAATGAGCAGTTCTTC. Protein: CASRPTAYNEQFF.

The chain has TRBV28 and TRBJ1-3; D remains unclear. The CDR3 is 14 amino acids. The V gene's germline CDR1 is MDHEN and CDR2 SYDVKM. Deletions cut 5 bases from V and 0 bases from J, with 8 bases between. CDR3 in DNA: TGTGCCAGCAGTATAGAGAGCTCTGGAAACACCATATATTTT. Its translation is CASSIESSGNTIYF.

V usage is TRBV6-1 and J usage is TRBJ1-2; D gene unclear. The germline CDR1 and CDR2 sequences are MNHNS and SASEGT. Trimming took 0 bases from V and 2 from J, leaving 10 bases between them. The CDR3 covers 15 residues. Here the CDR3 reads CASSEAWGGNYGYTF. DNA of the CDR3: TGTGCCAGCAGTGAAGCATGGGGAGGGAACTATGGCTACACCTTC.